Described below is a single T cell receptor (beta chain) sequence and its context. V lost 7 bases, J lost 0 bases, and 17 bases stayed unmatched. This CDR3 comprises 20 residues. Germline-derived CDR1 and CDR2 are SQVTM and ANQGSEA. A second PCR of roughly 7 to 11 cycles used a sample-barcoded 5' primer and a J-beta primer mix. Per-sample output comprised a minimum of 2.5 million paired-end reads containing CDR3. TCRdb fed the 5' RACE reads into MiXCR, producing one record per CDR3 protein. Of over 1,500,000 distinct CDR3 sequences detected, 49% appear once; the ten largest clones hold less than 2.5%. The sample is drawn from a study of blood T cells in healthy people across ages. Roughly 10 milliliters of peripheral blood were drawn from each donor.

This sequence originates from a woman in her thirties or forties in good health. The chain employs TRBV29-1 and TRBJ2-3, with 15 bases fitting TRBD2. Input material: blood. The CDR3 sequence: CSASPGLAGGKNPSTDTQYF. DNA of the CDR3: TGCAGCGCCTCGCCAGGACTAGCGGGGGGGAAAAACCCTAGCACAGATACGCAGTATTTT.